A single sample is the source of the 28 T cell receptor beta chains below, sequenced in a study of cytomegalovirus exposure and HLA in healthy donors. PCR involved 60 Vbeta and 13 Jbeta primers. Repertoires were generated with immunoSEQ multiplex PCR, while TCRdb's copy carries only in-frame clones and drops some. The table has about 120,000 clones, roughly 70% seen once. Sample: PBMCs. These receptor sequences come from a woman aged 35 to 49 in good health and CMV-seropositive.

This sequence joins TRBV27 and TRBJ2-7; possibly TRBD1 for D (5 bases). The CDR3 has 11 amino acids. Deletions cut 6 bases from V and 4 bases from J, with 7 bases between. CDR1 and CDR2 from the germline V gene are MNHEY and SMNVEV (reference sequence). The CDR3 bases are TGTGCCAGCAGGCAGGGTTACGAGCAGTACTTC. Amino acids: CASRQGYEQYF.

CDR3 DNA: TGTGCCAGCAGCTTACAGCGGGGAAAAGAGACCCAGTACTTC. Residues: CASSLQRGKETQYF. V and J are TRBV11-1 and TRBJ2-5; 7 positions agree with TRBD2. Germline V gene sequence: CDR1 SGHAT, CDR2 FQDESV (reference sequence). This CDR3 is built from 14 residues. The junction had 3 bases not matched to a gene; V was cut back by 2 bases and J by 3 bases.

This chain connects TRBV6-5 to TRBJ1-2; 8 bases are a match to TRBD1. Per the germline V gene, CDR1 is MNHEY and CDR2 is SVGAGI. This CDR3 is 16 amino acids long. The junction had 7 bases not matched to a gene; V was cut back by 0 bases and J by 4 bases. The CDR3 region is CASSYSTGAWSYGYTF. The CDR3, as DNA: TGTGCCAGCAGTTACTCGACAGGGGCCTGGAGCTATGGCTACACCTTC.

CDR3 residues: CASSLASYNEQFF. The CDR3 coding sequence is TGTGCCAGCAGCTTAGCCAGTTACAATGAGCAGTTCTTC. V usage is TRBV7-8 and J usage is TRBJ2-1; D is ambiguous. The germline gives CDR1 SGHVS, CDR2 FQNEAQ. CDR3 length: 13 residues. Trimming took off 0 bases at V and 4 bases at J, with 4 bases between the two ends. Based on the CDR3 plus reference TRBV7-8 and TRBJ2-1, the full variable domain is GAGVSQSPRYKVAKRGQDVALRCDPISGHVSLFWYQQALGQGPEFLTYFQNEAQLDKSGLPSDRFFAERPEGSVSTLKIQRTQQEDSAVYLCASSLASYNEQFFGPGTRLTVL.

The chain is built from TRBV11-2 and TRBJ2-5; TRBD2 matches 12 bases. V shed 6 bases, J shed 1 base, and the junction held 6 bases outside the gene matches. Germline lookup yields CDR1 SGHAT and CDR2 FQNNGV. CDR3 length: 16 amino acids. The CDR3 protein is CASRKTSGGVQETQYF. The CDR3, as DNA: TGTGCCAGCAGAAAGACTAGCGGGGGCGTCCAAGAGACCCAGTACTTC. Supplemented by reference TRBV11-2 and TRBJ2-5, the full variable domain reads EAGVAQSPRYKIIEKRQSVAFWCNPISGHATLYWYQQILGQGPKLLIQFQNNGVVDDSQLPKDRFSAERLKGVDSTLKIQPAKLEDSAVYLCASRKTSGGVQETQYFGPGTRLLVL.

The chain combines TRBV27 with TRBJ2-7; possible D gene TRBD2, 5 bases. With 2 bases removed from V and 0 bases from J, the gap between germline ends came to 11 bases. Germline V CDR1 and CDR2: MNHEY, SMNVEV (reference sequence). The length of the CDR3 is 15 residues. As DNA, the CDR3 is TGTGCCAGCAGTTTAGGGTGGGAGCCCTCCTACGAGCAGTACTTC. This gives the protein CASSLGWEPSYEQYF.

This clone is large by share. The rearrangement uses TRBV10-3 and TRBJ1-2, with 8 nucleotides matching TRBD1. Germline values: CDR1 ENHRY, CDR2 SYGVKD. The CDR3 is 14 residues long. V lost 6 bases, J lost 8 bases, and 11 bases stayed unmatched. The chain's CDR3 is CAIRDPGGGYGYTF. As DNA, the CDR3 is TGTGCCATCAGAGATCCAGGGGGCGGGTACGGCTACACCTTC.

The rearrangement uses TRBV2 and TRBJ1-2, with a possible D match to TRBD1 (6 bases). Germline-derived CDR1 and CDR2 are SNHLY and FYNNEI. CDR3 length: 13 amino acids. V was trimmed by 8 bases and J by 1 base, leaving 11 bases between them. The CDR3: CASVTQGNYGYTF. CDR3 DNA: TGTGCCAGCGTTACACAGGGTAACTATGGCTACACCTTC.

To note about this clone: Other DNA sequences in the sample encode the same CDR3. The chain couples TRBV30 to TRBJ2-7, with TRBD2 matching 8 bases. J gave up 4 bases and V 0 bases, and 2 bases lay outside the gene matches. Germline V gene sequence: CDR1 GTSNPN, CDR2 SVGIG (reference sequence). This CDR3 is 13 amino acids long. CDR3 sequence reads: CAWSVGGAYEQYF. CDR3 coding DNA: TGTGCCTGGAGTGTCGGGGGGGCATACGAGCAGTACTTC.

CDR3: CATQNRGQTEAFF. The CDR3 coding sequence is TGTGCCACACAAAACCGAGGGCAGACTGAAGCTTTCTTT. The chain employs TRBV28 and TRBJ1-1; D unresolved. The germline V gene encodes CDR1 MDHEN and CDR2 SYDVKM. The CDR3 is 13 residues long. The V gene lost 10 bases and the J gene lost 5 bases, with 17 bases spanning the gap.

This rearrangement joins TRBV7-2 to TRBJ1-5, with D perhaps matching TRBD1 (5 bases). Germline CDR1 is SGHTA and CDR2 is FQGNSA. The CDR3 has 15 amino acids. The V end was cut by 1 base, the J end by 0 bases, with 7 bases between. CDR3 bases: TGTGCCAGCAGCTTAGTCAGGGATAGCAATCAGCCCCAGCATTTT. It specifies CASSLVRDSNQPQHF. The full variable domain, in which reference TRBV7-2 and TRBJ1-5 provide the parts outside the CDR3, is GAGVSQSPSNKVTEKGKDVELRCDPISGHTALYWYRQSLGQGLEFLIYFQGNSAPDKSGLPSDRFSAERTGGSVSTLTIQRTQQEDSAVYLCASSLVRDSNQPQHFGDGTRLSIL.

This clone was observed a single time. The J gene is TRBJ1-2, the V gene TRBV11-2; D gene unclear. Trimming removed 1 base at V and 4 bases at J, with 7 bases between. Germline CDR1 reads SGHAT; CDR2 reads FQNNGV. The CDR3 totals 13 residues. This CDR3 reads CASSLGLSYGYTF. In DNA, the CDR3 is TGTGCCAGCAGCTTAGGTCTCAGCTATGGCTACACCTTC.

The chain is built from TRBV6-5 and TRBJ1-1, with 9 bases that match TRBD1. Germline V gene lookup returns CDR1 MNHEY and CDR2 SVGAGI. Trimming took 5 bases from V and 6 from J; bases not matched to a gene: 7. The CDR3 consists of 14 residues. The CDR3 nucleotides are TGTGCCAGCAGTAGCCGGGACAGGGCCTCTGAAGCTTTCTTT. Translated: CASSSRDRASEAFF.

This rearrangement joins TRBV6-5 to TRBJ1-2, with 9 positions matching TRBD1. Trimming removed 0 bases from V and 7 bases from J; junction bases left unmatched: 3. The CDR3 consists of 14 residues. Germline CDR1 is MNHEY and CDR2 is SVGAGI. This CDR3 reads CASSYSGTGFGYTF. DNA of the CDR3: TGTGCCAGCAGTTACTCCGGGACAGGGTTTGGCTACACCTTC.

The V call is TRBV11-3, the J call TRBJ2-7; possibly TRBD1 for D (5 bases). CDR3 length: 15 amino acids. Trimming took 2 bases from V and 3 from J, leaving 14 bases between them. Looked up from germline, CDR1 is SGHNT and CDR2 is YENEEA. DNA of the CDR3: TGTGCCAGCAGCTTAAATTCGGCAGGGATCTACGAGCAGTACTTC. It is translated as CASSLNSAGIYEQYF.

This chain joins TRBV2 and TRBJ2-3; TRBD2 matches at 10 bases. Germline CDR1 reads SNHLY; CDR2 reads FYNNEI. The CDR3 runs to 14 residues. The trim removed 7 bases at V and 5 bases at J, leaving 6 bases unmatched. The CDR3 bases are TGTGCCAGCACCGGACTAGCGGTCATAGATACGCAGTATTTT. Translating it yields CASTGLAVIDTQYF.

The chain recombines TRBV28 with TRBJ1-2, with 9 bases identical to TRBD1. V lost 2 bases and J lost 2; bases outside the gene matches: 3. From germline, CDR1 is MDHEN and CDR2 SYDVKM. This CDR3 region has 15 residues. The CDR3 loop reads CASSLGDRVNYGYTF. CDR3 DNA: TGTGCCAGCAGTTTAGGGGACAGGGTCAACTATGGCTACACCTTC.

The CDR3 DNA is TGTGCCAGCAGTTTAACAGGGAGAATAAGCACAAGCAATCAGCCCCAGCATTTT. Residues: CASSLTGRISTSNQPQHF. This chain connects TRBV27 to TRBJ1-5, with a tentative D call TRBD1 (6 bases). Germline V gene data show CDR1 as MNHEY and CDR2 as SMNVEV (reference sequence). The CDR3 length is 18 residues. With 2 bases removed from V and 1 base from J, the gap between germline ends came to 18 bases.

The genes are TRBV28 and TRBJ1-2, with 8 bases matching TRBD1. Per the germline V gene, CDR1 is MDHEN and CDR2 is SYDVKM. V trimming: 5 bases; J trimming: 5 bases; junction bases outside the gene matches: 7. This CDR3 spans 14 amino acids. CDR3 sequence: CASSEDRVGYGYTF. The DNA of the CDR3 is TGTGCCAGCAGTGAGGACAGGGTGGGGTATGGCTACACCTTC.

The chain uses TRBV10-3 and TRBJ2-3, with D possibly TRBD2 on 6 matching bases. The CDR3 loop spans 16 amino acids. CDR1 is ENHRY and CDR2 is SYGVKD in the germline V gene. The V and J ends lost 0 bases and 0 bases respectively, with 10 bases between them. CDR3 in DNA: TGTGCCATCAGTGAGTCCGGCGGGGCTAGCACAGATACGCAGTATTTT. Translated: CAISESGGASTDTQYF.

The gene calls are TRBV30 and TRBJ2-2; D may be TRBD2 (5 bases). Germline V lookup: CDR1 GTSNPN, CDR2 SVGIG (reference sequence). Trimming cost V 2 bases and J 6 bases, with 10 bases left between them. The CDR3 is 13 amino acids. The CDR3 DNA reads TGTGCCTGGAGTCCGCCGGGGTCCGGGGAGCTGTTTTTT. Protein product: CAWSPPGSGELFF. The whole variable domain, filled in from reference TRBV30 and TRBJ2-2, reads SQTIHQWPATLVQPVGSPLSLECTVEGTSNPNLYWYRQAAGRGLQLLFYSVGIGQISSEVPQNLSASRPQDRQFILSSKKLLLSDSGFYLCAWSPPGSGELFFGEGSRLTVL.

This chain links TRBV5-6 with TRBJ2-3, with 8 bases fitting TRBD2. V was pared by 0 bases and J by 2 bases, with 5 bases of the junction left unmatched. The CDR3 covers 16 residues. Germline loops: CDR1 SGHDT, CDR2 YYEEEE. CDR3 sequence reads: CASSLAGRGDTDTQYF. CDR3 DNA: TGTGCCAGCAGCTTGGCGGGGCGGGGGGACACAGATACGCAGTATTTT.

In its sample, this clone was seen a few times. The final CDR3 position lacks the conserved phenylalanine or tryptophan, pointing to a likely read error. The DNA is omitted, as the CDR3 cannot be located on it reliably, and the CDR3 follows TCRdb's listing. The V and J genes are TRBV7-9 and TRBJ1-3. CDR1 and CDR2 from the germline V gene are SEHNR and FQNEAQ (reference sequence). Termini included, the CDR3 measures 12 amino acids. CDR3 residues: CASSLDRANETT.

CDR3 DNA sequence: TGTGCCAGCAGTTTCTCGGGGAGCACAGATACGCAGTATTTT. Translation: CASSFSGSTDTQYF. The chain joins TRBV27 to TRBJ2-3; D might be TRBD2 (5 bases). The CDR3 is 14 residues long. Germline V lookup: CDR1 MNHEY, CDR2 SMNVEV (reference sequence). Between the trimmed V and J ends, which lost 3 bases and 0 bases, there was a span of 7 bases.

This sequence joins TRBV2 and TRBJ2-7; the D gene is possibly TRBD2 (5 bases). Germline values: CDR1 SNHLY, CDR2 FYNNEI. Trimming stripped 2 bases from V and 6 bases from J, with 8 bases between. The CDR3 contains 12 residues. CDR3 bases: TGTGCCAGCAGTGAAACTGGGAGCGAGCAGTACTTC. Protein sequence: CASSETGSEQYF. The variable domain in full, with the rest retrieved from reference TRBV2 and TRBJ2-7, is EPEVTQTPSHQVTQMGQEVILRCVPISNHLYFYWYRQILGQKVEFLVSFYNNEISEKSEIFDDQFSVERPDGSNFTLKIRSTKLEDSAMYFCASSETGSEQYFGPGTRLTVT.

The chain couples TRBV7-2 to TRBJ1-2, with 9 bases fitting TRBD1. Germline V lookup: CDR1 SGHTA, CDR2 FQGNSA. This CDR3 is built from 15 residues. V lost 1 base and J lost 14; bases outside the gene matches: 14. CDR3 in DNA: TGTGCCAGCAGCTTAGACGGGGTAGGGGACAGGGCTAAAACCTTC. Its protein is CASSLDGVGDRAKTF.

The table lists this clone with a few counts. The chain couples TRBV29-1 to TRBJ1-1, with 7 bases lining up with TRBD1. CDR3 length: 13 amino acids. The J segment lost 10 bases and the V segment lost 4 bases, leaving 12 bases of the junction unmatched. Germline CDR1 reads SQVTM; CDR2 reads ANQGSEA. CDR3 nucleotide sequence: TGCAGCGTTGCCCGGACAGGAGCAATCGGAGCTTTCTTT. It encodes CSVARTGAIGAFF.

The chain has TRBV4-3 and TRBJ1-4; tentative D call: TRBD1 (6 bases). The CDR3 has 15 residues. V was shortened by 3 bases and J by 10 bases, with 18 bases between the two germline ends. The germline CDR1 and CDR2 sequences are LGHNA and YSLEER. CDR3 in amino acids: CASSHQDRAAGKLFF. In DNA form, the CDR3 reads TGCGCCAGCAGCCACCAGGACAGAGCCGCGGGAAAACTGTTTTTT.